Listed here are 32 T cell receptor beta chains from one sample, sequenced in a study of shared clonotypes between healthy human individuals. Repertoires were generated with immunoSEQ multiplex PCR, while TCRdb's copy carries only in-frame clones and drops some. The sample has 2 million to 2.5 million clones; approximately 96% are singletons. The sample consisted of naive CD4+ T cells sorted from blood. Subset defined: CD45RA+ positively selected. These receptor sequences come from a man between 18 and 35 years old in good health.

The rearrangement links TRBV10-3 to TRBJ2-1; either TRBD1 or TRBD2 may fit D (5 bases each). V shed 2 bases and J shed 2 bases, with 13 bases lying between them. Looked up from germline, CDR1 is ENHRY and CDR2 is SYGVKD. CDR3 size: 16 residues. The CDR3 bases are TGTGCCATCAGTGAGACTGGGACCCCCACCTACAATGAGCAGTTCTTC. It encodes CAISETGTPTYNEQFF.

The gene calls are TRBV2 and TRBJ2-1; D unresolved. CDR3 length equals 12 residues. Germline V gene data show CDR1 as SNHLY and CDR2 as FYNNEI. V dropped 7 bases and J dropped 7 bases, with 11 bases sitting between them. The CDR3 nucleotides are TGTGCCAGCATGGGTGAGGCGAATGAGCAGTTCTTC. It translates to CASMGEANEQFF.

The chain recombines TRBV5-6 with TRBJ2-6; no clear D gene. CDR3 length: 17 residues. Germline V gene lookup returns CDR1 SGHDT and CDR2 YYEEEE. Trimming removed 4 bases at V and 0 bases at J, with 14 bases between. The CDR3 bases are TGTGCCAGCAGCCTGGTTCAGGCCAGCTCTGGGGCCAACGTCCTGACTTTC. Its translation is CASSLVQASSGANVLTF.

V usage is TRBV11-2 and J usage is TRBJ2-5, with D hard to call. Germline V gene sequence: CDR1 SGHAT, CDR2 FQNNGV. V was cut by 5 bases and J by 5 bases, with 18 bases left in between. The CDR3 runs to 15 residues. CDR3 protein: CASSLDFTLMETQYF. Here the CDR3 DNA reads TGTGCCAGCAGCCTCGACTTTACCCTAATGGAGACCCAGTACTTC.

V and J are TRBV7-2 and TRBJ1-6; D is ambiguous. The CDR3 totals 15 residues. The ends were cut back, 5 bases at V and 5 bases at J, with 13 bases in the middle. Germline-derived CDR1 and CDR2 are SGHTA and FQGNSA. Written as DNA, the CDR3 is TGTGCCAGCAGCGGAAATGGACGGAATAATTCACCCCTCCACTTT. Protein: CASSGNGRNNSPLHF.

The count of this clone is one. The J gene is TRBJ2-1, the V gene TRBV28; TRBD1 is a possible D gene (5 bases). From germline, CDR1 is MDHEN and CDR2 SYDVKM. The CDR3 sequence is 12 residues long. The V and J ends lost 1 base and 12 bases respectively, with 10 bases between them. CDR3 residues: CASSLYGQGQFF. The CDR3 DNA follows: TGTGCCAGCAGTTTATATGGGCAGGGGCAGTTCTTC.

The CDR3 DNA follows: TGTGCCAGCAGCTTATACGAGGGGTTGTACGAGCAGTACTTC. Translating gives CASSLYEGLYEQYF. V usage is TRBV11-2 and J usage is TRBJ2-7; D could derive from TRBD1 or TRBD2 (5 bases each). The CDR3 has 14 amino acids. Germline V lookup: CDR1 SGHAT, CDR2 FQNNGV. The V and J ends lost 2 bases and 4 bases respectively, with 12 bases between them.

As concerns this clone: The same CDR3 can be traced to other DNA sequences in this sample. The chain combines TRBV6-1 with TRBJ1-3; D perhaps matches TRBD1 (6 bases). The V gene lost 3 bases and the J gene lost 4 bases, with 13 bases spanning the gap. CDR1 MNHNS and CDR2 SASEGT come from the germline V gene. The CDR3 covers 15 residues. The chain's CDR3 is CASSDRGLSGNTIYF. The CDR3 coding sequence is TGTGCCAGCAGTGACAGGGGCCTGTCAGGAAACACCATATATTTT.

The V and J genes are TRBV30 and TRBJ1-1; tentatively, D is TRBD1 (5 bases). The CDR3 runs 14 residues. Germline V gene lookup returns CDR1 GTSNPN and CDR2 SVGIG (reference sequence). V gave up 0 bases and J gave up 5 bases, with 13 bases separating them. The CDR3 bases are TGTGCCTGGAGTGTATCTGGGCCAGGGACTGAAGCTTTCTTT. Translating it yields CAWSVSGPGTEAFF.

This chain connects TRBV11-3 to TRBJ2-5; 10 bases agree with TRBD1. The trim removed 5 bases at V and 2 bases at J, leaving 11 bases unmatched. Germline V gene data show CDR1 as SGHNT and CDR2 as YENEEA. This CDR3 has 17 residues. The CDR3 DNA reads TGTGCCAGCAGCGTCGACAGGGGGCGTAAGGGACAAGAGACCCAGTACTTC. Translated, it gives CASSVDRGRKGQETQYF.

This chain links TRBV28 with TRBJ1-2; TRBD1 might be the D (5 bases). V was pared by 5 bases and J by 9 bases, with 13 bases between. Germline V gives CDR1 MDHEN, CDR2 SYDVKM. CDR3 length equals 12 residues. The CDR3 region has the DNA TGTGCCAGCAGTACCCGACAGCCCAGCTACACCTTC. It specifies CASSTRQPSYTF.

The gene calls are TRBV27 and TRBJ2-6, with no clear D. Germline-derived CDR1 and CDR2 are MNHEY and SMNVEV (reference sequence). V lost 6 bases and J 3 bases, leaving 24 bases between the germline ends. The CDR3 consists of 19 residues. CDR3 nucleotides: TGTGCCAGCAGCCTAAAGGCCCTTTCTGGAAGTTATGGGGCCAACGTCCTGACTTTC. Translated, it gives CASSLKALSGSYGANVLTF.

This chain uses TRBV28 with TRBJ1-2; D is undetermined. Germline V gene data show CDR1 as MDHEN and CDR2 as SYDVKM. Trimming pared 7 bases from V and 5 bases from J, leaving 14 bases between. The CDR3 length is 13 residues. The CDR3 DNA reads as TGTGCCAGCACCAGAAGGGCAGGTTATGGCTACACCTTC. Translating gives CASTRRAGYGYTF.

This chain uses TRBV7-8 with TRBJ2-5, with no clear D. V lost 3 bases and J 2 bases, leaving 13 bases between the germline ends. This CDR3 region has 15 residues. Germline CDR1 is SGHVS and CDR2 is FQNEAQ. Here the CDR3 DNA reads TGTGCCAGCAGCTTCTCCGGGCAGATACAAGAGACCCAGTACTTC. Protein product: CASSFSGQIQETQYF.

The chain uses TRBV6-5 and TRBJ1-2, with 11 bases matching TRBD1. The V and J ends lost 5 bases and 4 bases, in that order; junction bases with no gene match: 6. Germline-derived CDR1 and CDR2 are MNHEY and SVGAGI. This CDR3 is built from 15 residues. DNA for the CDR3: TGTGCCAGCAGTCGGACAGGGGGCTATAGCTATGGCTACACCTTC. Its translation: CASSRTGGYSYGYTF.

The chain has TRBV5-4 and TRBJ2-4; D gene unclear. This CDR3 comprises 16 residues. The V end lost 1 base, the J end lost 0 bases, and 11 bases lay between the germline ends. CDR1 and CDR2 (germline): SGHNT, YYREEE (reference sequence). This CDR3 reads CASSLSIEVAKNIQYF. CDR3 nucleotides: TGTGCCAGCAGCTTGTCGATTGAGGTAGCCAAAAACATTCAGTACTTC.

In DNA form, the CDR3 reads TGCGCCAGCAGCGTGGGACGGTCCTTTAGCACAGATACGCAGTATTTT. Amino acid sequence: CASSVGRSFSTDTQYF. V gene TRBV5-1 combines with J gene TRBJ2-3; D assignment may be TRBD1 or TRBD2 (5 bases each). This CDR3 has 16 amino acids. V was clipped by 4 bases and J by 0 bases, with 15 bases between them. CDR1 and CDR2 (germline): SGHRS, YFSETQ. Complete variable domain (other parts from reference TRBV5-1 and TRBJ2-3): KAGVTQTPRYLIKTRGQQVTLSCSPISGHRSVSWYQQTPGQGLQFLFEYFSETQRNKGNFPGRFSGRQFSNSRSEMNVSTLELGDSALYLCASSVGRSFSTDTQYFGPGTRLTVL.

The chain recombines TRBV7-3 with TRBJ2-3, with D possibly being TRBD2 (6 bases). Trimming removed 11 bases at V and 6 bases at J, with 21 bases between. The CDR3 has 14 residues. The germline V gene encodes CDR1 SGHTA and CDR2 FQGTGA. CDR3 protein: CAGPSCSGVDTQYF. CDR3 in DNA: TGTGCCGGGCCGTCCTGCTCGGGAGTGGATACGCAGTATTTT.

V gene TRBV13 combines with J gene TRBJ2-7; D perhaps matches TRBD1 (6 bases). This CDR3 is built from 14 residues. Germline V lookup: CDR1 PRHDT, CDR2 FYEKMQ (reference sequence). V was pared by 0 bases and J by 4 bases, with 10 bases between. The CDR3, as DNA: TGTGCCAGCAGCTTAGGGGGGGCAGGGTACGAGCAGTACTTC. It encodes CASSLGGAGYEQYF.

The chain couples TRBV9 to TRBJ2-5, with 9 bases matching TRBD1. Per the germline V gene, CDR1 is SGDLS and CDR2 is YYNGEE. This CDR3 spans 15 amino acids. Trimming removed 4 bases from V and 5 bases from J; junction bases left unmatched: 9. The CDR3 DNA sequence: TGTGCCAGCAGCCCACGGACAGGGGAAGCGGAGACCCAGTACTTC. It yields the protein CASSPRTGEAETQYF.

Points on this clone: Other nucleotide sequences from this sample produce the same CDR3. The V gene is TRBV18, the J gene TRBJ2-7; D gene unclear. The V end lost 2 bases, the J end lost 0 bases, and 2 bases lay between the germline ends. This CDR3 spans 12 amino acids. From germline, CDR1 is KGHSH and CDR2 LQKENI. In nucleotides, the CDR3 is TGTGCCAGCTCACCAGACTCCTACGAGCAGTACTTC. Translated: CASSPDSYEQYF.

This chain uses TRBV13 with TRBJ1-3; no clear D. This CDR3 comprises 16 residues. V gave up 0 bases and J gave up 4 bases, with 13 bases separating them. Germline CDR1 PRHDT, CDR2 FYEKMQ (reference sequence). This CDR3 reads CASSLGPGPTGNTIYF. CDR3 in DNA: TGTGCCAGCAGCTTAGGGCCGGGTCCCACCGGAAACACCATATATTTT.

In the case of this clone: Within the sample, other DNA sequences also encode this same CDR3. The genes are TRBV29-1 and TRBJ1-1; TRBD1 matches at 7 bases. In germline, CDR1 is SQVTM, CDR2 ANQGSEA. This CDR3 contains 12 residues. V was clipped by 6 bases and J by 4 bases; unmatched bases: 5. CDR3 nucleotide sequence: TGCAGCGTCCAGGGGGGGGGCACTGAAGCTTTCTTT. Its protein product is CSVQGGGTEAFF.

The V call is TRBV6-1, the J call TRBJ1-5; D ambiguous. The V and J ends lost 2 bases and 1 base respectively, with 9 bases between them. Per germline, CDR1 MNHNS and CDR2 SASEGT. This CDR3 has 15 residues. CDR3 residues: CASSELFWSNQPQHF. CDR3 nucleotides: TGTGCCAGCAGTGAATTGTTCTGGAGCAATCAGCCCCAGCATTTT.

J is TRBJ1-4 and V is TRBV25-1, with TRBD1 matching over 9 bases. The CDR3 is made up of 17 amino acids. The trim removed 8 bases at V and 5 bases at J, leaving 15 bases unmatched. The germline V gene encodes CDR1 MGHDK and CDR2 SYGVNS. The CDR3 bases are TGTGCCAGCGTTGAAAAGGGGACAGGGACGTTCAATGAAAAACTGTTTTTT. Protein sequence: CASVEKGTGTFNEKLFF.

This clone was counted a single time. This chain connects TRBV28 to TRBJ2-4, with 9 bases matching TRBD1. The length of the CDR3 is 15 residues. J was trimmed by 6 bases and V by 4 bases; bases with no gene match: 7. Germline V CDR1 and CDR2: MDHEN, SYDVKM. CDR3 protein: CASSSTGGLSNIQYF. In DNA form, the CDR3 reads TGTGCCAGCAGTTCAACAGGGGGCCTGTCAAACATTCAGTACTTC.

J is TRBJ1-1 and V is TRBV11-2; D not certain. Germline CDR1 and CDR2: SGHAT and FQNNGV. Trimming shortened V by 5 bases and J by 4 bases, and 14 bases separated the two germline ends. The CDR3 is made up of 14 amino acids. The CDR3 coding sequence is TGTGCCAGCAGCACGCAGGAAGGAGGCACTGAAGCTTTCTTT. It is translated as CASSTQEGGTEAFF.

The chain uses TRBV6-5 and TRBJ2-7, with 13 bases fitting TRBD2. J gave up 8 bases and V 4 bases, and 8 bases lay outside the gene matches. Germline CDR1 is MNHEY and CDR2 is SVGAGI. The length of the CDR3 is 15 residues. CDR3 sequence (DNA): TGTGCCAGCAGTTCGCGACTAGCGGGAGGTAGGAAGCAGTACTTC. It encodes CASSSRLAGGRKQYF.

This clone has only one observation. One end of the junction is discordant with germline, which a read error may explain. V usage is TRBV18 and J usage is TRBJ1-5; D not resolved. The germline V gene has CDR1 KGHSH and CDR2 LQKENI. This CDR3 has 16 amino acids. CDR3 in DNA: TGTGCCAGCTCACCGATGCAGTCCCCTTTCAATGAGCCCCAGCATTTT. Translated: CASSPMQSPFNEPQHF.

The chain couples TRBV4-1 to TRBJ2-3; D remains ambiguous. CDR3 size: 20 residues. Germline V lookup: CDR1 MGHRA, CDR2 YSYEKL. V gave up 0 bases and J gave up 0 bases, with 22 bases separating them. The CDR3 bases are TGCGCCAGCAGCCAAGATACCCCCCACGCGTGGTTTACTAGCACAGATACGCAGTATTTT. Translated, it gives CASSQDTPHAWFTSTDTQYF.

The chain joins TRBV19 to TRBJ1-2; D unresolved. V gave up 4 bases and J gave up 1 base, with 10 bases separating them. Germline assignment: CDR1 LNHDA and CDR2 SQIVND (reference sequence). This CDR3 is built from 14 residues. DNA for the CDR3: TGTGCCAGTAGTACAGCAGAATTTAACTATGGCTACACCTTC. Amino acid sequence: CASSTAEFNYGYTF.

The CDR3 coding sequence is TGCGCCAGCAGCCAAGAAGGGACAGTCTCCTACAATGAGCAGTTCTTC. Protein product: CASSQEGTVSYNEQFF. The chain is built from TRBV4-3 and TRBJ2-1; 7 bases agree with TRBD1. J was trimmed by 0 bases and V by 0 bases; bases with no gene match: 2. In germline, CDR1 is LGHNA, CDR2 YSLEER. CDR3 length: 16 residues.